This T cell receptor (beta chain) comes out of a study of T cell responses to AZD1222 COVID-19 vaccine. The germline gives CDR1 SQVTM, CDR2 ANQGSEA. The trim removed 6 bases at V and 3 bases at J, leaving 8 bases unmatched. CDR3 length: 15 amino acids. Profiled with immunoSEQ multiplex PCR; TCRdb holds only in-frame clones, not every one. In the table there are more than 85,000 clones, about nine tenths of which are singletons. The chain carries TRBV29-1 and TRBJ2-1; 10 nucleotides align to TRBD2. Here the sequenced sample was peripheral blood, taken 28 days after the second AZD1222 dose. The source is an adult who received the AZD1222 COVID-19 vaccine. CDR3 DNA: TGCAGCGTGAACTTAGCGGGAGGAGACTACAATGAGCAGTTCTTC. This gives the protein CSVNLAGGDYNEQFF.